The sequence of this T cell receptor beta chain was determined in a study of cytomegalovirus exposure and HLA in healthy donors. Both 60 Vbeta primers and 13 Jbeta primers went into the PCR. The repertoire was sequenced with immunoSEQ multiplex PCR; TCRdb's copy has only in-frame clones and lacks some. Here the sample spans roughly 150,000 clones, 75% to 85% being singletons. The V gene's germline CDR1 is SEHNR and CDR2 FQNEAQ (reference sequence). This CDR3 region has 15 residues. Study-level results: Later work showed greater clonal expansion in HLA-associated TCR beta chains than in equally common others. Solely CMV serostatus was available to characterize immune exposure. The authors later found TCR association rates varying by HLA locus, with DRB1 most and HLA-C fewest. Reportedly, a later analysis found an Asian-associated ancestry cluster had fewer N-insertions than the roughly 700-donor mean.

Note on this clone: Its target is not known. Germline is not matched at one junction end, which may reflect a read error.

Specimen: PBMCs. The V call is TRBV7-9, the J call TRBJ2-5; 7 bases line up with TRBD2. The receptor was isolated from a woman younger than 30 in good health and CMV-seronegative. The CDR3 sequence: CSSSRGLEGWETQYF. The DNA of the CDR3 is TGTTCCAGCAGCCGCGGACTAGAGGGATGGGAGACCCAGTACTTC. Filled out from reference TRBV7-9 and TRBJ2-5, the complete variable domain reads DTGVSQNPRHKITKRGQNVTFRCDPISEHNRLYWYRQTLGQGPEFLTYFQNEAQLEKSRLLSDRFSAERPKGSFSTLEIQRTEQGDSAMYLCSSSRGLEGWETQYFGPGTRLLVL.